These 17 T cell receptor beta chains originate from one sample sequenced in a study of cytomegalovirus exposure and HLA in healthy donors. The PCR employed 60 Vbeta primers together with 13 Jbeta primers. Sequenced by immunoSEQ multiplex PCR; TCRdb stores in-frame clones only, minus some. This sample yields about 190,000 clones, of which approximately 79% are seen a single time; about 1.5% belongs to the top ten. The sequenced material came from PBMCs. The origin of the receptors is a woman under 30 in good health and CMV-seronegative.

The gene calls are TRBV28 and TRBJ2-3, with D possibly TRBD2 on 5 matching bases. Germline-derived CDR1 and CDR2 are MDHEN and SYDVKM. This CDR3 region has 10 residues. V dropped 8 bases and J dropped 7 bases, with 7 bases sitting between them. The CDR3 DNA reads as TGTGCCAGCGGAGGAAATACGCAGTATTTT. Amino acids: CASGGNTQYF.

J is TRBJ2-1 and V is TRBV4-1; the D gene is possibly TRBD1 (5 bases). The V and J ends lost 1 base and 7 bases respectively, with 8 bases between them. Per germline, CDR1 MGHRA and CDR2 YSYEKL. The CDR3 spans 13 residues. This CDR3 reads CASSQARGNEQFF. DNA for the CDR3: TGCGCCAGCAGCCAAGCTAGGGGAAATGAGCAGTTCTTC.

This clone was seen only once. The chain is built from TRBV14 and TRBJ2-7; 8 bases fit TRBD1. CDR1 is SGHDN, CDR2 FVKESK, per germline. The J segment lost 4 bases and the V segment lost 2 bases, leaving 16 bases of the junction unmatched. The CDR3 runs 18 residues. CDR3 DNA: TGTGCCAGCAGCCAAACTAGTCTCCGGGACAGGCTTACGTACGAGCAGTACTTC. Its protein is CASSQTSLRDRLTYEQYF.

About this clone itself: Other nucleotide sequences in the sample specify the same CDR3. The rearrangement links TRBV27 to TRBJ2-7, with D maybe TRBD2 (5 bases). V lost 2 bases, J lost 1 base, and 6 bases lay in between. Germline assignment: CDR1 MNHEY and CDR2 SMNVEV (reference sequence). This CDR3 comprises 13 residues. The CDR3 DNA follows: TGTGCCAGCAGTTTACGAGGGTCCTACGAGCAGTACTTC. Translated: CASSLRGSYEQYF.

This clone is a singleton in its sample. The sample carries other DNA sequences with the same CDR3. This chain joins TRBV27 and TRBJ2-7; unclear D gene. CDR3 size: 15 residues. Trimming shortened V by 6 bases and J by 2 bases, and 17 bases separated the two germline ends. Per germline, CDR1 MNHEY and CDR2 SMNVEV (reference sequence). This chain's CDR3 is CASSLIEAQTYEQYF. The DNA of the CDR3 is TGTGCCAGCAGCCTCATCGAGGCCCAGACCTACGAGCAGTACTTC.

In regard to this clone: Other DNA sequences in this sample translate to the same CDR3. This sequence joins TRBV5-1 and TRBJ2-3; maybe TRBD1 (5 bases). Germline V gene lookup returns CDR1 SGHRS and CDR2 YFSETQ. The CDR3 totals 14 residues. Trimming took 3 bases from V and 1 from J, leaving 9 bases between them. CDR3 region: CASSSGQGTDTQYF. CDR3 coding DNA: TGCGCCAGCAGCTCAGGACAAGGCACAGATACGCAGTATTTT.

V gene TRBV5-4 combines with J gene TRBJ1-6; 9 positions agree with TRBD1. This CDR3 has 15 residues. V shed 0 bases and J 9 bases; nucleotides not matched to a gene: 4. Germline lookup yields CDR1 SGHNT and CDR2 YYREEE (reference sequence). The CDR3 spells CASSLVGTGTSPLHF. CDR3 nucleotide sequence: TGTGCCAGCAGCTTGGTGGGGACAGGGACTTCACCCCTCCACTTT.

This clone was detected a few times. CDR3 amino acids: CASSFGRAETENYGYTF. Here the CDR3 DNA reads TGTGCCAGCAGCTTTGGTAGGGCGGAGACAGAGAACTATGGCTACACCTTC. The genes are TRBV5-6 and TRBJ1-2; D may be TRBD1 (5 bases). Trimming removed 2 bases at V and 2 bases at J, with 19 bases between. This CDR3 spans 17 amino acids. CDR1 is SGHDT, CDR2 YYEEEE, per germline. Full variable domain (remainder filled in from reference TRBV5-6 and TRBJ1-2): DAGVTQSPTHLIKTRGQQVTLRCSPKSGHDTVSWYQQALGQGPQFIFQYYEEEERQRGNFPDRFSGHQFPNYSSELNVNALLLGDSALYLCASSFGRAETENYGYTFGSGTRLTVV.

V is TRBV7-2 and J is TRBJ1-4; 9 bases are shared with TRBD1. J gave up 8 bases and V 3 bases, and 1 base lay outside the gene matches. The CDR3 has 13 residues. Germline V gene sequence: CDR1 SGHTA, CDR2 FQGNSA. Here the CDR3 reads CASSFTGGEKLFF. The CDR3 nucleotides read TGTGCCAGCAGCTTTACAGGGGGCGAAAAACTGTTTTTT. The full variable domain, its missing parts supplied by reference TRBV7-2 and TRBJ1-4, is GAGVSQSPSNKVTEKGKDVELRCDPISGHTALYWYRQSLGQGLEFLIYFQGNSAPDKSGLPSDRFSAERTGGSVSTLTIQRTQQEDSAVYLCASSFTGGEKLFFGSGTQLSVL.

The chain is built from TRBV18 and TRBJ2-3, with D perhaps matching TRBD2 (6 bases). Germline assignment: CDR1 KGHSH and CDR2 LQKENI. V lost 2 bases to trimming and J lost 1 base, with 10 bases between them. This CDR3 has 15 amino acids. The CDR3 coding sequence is TGTGCCAGCTCACCATCCGGGAGTGGCACAGATACGCAGTATTTT. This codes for CASSPSGSGTDTQYF.

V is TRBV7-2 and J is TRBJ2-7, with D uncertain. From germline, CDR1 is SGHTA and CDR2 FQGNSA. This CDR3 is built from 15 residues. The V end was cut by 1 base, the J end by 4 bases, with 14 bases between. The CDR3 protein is CASSLGLVVPYEQYF. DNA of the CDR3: TGTGCCAGCAGCTTAGGGCTAGTCGTCCCATACGAGCAGTACTTC.

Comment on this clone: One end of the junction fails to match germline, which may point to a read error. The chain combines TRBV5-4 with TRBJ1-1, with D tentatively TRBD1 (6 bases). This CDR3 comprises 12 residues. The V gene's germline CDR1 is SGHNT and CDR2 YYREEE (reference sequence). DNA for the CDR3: TGTGTCAGCGCACAGGGGAACACTGAAGCTTTCTTT. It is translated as CVSAQGNTEAFF.

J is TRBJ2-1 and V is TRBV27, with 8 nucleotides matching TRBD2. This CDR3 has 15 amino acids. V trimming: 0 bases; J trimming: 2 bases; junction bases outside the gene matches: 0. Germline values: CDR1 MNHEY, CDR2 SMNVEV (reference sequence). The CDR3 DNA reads TGTGCCAGCAGTTTATCACTAGCGGCCTACAATGAGCAGTTCTTC. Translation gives CASSLSLAAYNEQFF.

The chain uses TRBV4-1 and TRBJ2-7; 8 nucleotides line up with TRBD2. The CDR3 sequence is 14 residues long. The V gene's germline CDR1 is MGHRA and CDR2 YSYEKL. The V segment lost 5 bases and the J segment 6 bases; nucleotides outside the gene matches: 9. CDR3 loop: CASSDPGGPVEQYF. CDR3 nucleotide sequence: TGCGCCAGCAGCGACCCGGGGGGGCCGGTCGAGCAGTACTTC.

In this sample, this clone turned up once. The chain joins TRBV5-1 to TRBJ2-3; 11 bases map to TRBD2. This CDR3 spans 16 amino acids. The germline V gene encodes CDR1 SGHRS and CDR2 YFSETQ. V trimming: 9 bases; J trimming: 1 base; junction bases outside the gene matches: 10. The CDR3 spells CATNSGGAPGTDTQYF. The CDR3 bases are TGCGCCACGAATAGCGGGGGGGCTCCCGGCACAGATACGCAGTATTTT.

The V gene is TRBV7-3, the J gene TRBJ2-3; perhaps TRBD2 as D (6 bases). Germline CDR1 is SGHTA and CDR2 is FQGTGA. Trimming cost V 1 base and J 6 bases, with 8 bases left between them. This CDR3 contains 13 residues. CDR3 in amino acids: CASSLRGDDTQYF. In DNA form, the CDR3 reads TGTGCCAGCAGCTTAAGGGGGGACGATACGCAGTATTTT. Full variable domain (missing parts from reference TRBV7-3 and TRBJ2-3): GAGVSQTPSNKVTEKGKYVELRCDPISGHTALYWYRQSLGQGPEFLIYFQGTGAADDSGLPNDRFFAVRPEGSVSTLKIQRTERGDSAVYLCASSLRGDDTQYFGPGTRLTVL.

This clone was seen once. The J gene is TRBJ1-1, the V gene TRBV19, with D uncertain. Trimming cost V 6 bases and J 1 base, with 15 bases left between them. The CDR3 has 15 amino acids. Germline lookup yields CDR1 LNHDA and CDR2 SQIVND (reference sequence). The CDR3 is CASRNFDTRNTEAFF. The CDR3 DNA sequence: TGTGCCAGTAGGAATTTCGACACTAGGAACACTGAAGCTTTCTTT. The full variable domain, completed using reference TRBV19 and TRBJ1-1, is DGGITQSPKYLFRKEGQNVTLSCEQNLNHDAMYWYRQDPGQGLRLIYYSQIVNDFQKGDIAEGYSVSREKKESFPLTVTSAQKNPTAFYLCASRNFDTRNTEAFFGQGTRLTVV.